Each of the 15 T cell receptor beta chains below was sequenced from the same sample in a study of cytomegalovirus exposure and HLA in healthy donors. Primers for the PCR totalled 60 Vbeta and 13 Jbeta. Sequenced by immunoSEQ multiplex PCR; TCRdb stores in-frame clones only, minus some. Altogether about 36,000 clones are present, over 60% being singletons, with the ten largest covering 5% to 8%. Sequences were obtained from PBMCs. These receptors came from a man aged 25 to 45 in good health and CMV-seronegative.

The V call is TRBV6-5, the J call TRBJ2-7; TRBD2 aligns across 7 bases. With 2 bases clipped from V and 1 base from J, the junction kept 5 bases outside the gene matches. Germline CDR1 MNHEY, CDR2 SVGAGI. CDR3 size: 15 residues. The CDR3 loop is CASSYSGAGSYEQYF. In DNA, the CDR3 is TGTGCCAGCAGTTACAGTGGAGCGGGGTCCTACGAGCAGTACTTC.

This clone was seen only a few times. The chain employs TRBV6-6 and TRBJ1-2; tentatively, D is TRBD1 (5 bases). CDR3 length equals 14 residues. Germline V gene data show CDR1 as MNHNY and CDR2 as SVGAGI (reference sequence). V lost 5 bases and J lost 0, with 10 bases in between. The CDR3 loop reads CASSPRQSNYGYTF. The CDR3 DNA sequence: TGTGCCAGCAGTCCTAGACAGTCTAACTATGGCTACACCTTC.

The chain couples TRBV5-4 to TRBJ2-3; D is possibly TRBD1 (6 bases). The V gene lost 4 bases and the J gene lost 3 bases, with 12 bases spanning the gap. The CDR3 covers 14 residues. Per the germline V gene, CDR1 is SGHNT and CDR2 is YYREEE (reference sequence). The CDR3 DNA sequence: TGTGCCAGCAGCCTAACACAGGGTACAGATACGCAGTATTTT. Translated, it gives CASSLTQGTDTQYF.

The V gene is TRBV2, the J gene TRBJ2-5, with no clear D. There are 11 residues in the CDR3. CDR1 and CDR2 from the germline V gene are SNHLY and FYNNEI. V lost 8 bases to trimming and J lost 2 bases, with 6 bases between them. The CDR3 is CASGQQETQYF. The CDR3 bases are TGTGCCAGCGGGCAGCAAGAGACCCAGTACTTC.

The chain carries TRBV28 and TRBJ1-5, with D maybe TRBD1 (6 bases). V was cut by 5 bases and J by 1 base, with 12 bases left in between. Germline CDR1 reads MDHEN; CDR2 reads SYDVKM. The CDR3 covers 15 residues. The CDR3 DNA follows: TGTGCCAGCAGTAAGGGGGATCGAAGCAATCAGCCCCAGCATTTT. It specifies CASSKGDRSNQPQHF.

The CDR3 nucleotides are TGTGCCAGCATGAGGGCCCGGGGGAGCAATCAGCCCCAGCATTTT. Protein sequence: CASMRARGSNQPQHF. The rearrangement links TRBV6-1 to TRBJ1-5, with D maybe TRBD1 (5 bases). The V end was cut by 7 bases, the J end by 1 base, with 14 bases between. The CDR3 covers 15 residues. Germline CDR1 MNHNS, CDR2 SASEGT.

The rearrangement links TRBV5-4 to TRBJ2-3; D not certain. The V gene lost 3 bases and the J gene lost 2 bases, with 4 bases spanning the gap. The CDR3 has 12 amino acids. CDR1 SGHNT and CDR2 YYREEE come from the germline V gene (reference sequence). CDR3 bases: TGTGCCAGCAGCTCTCCCACAGATACGCAGTATTTT. Its translation: CASSSPTDTQYF.

The chain has TRBV29-1 and TRBJ2-1; 11 nucleotides match TRBD2. Trimming took 5 bases from V and 15 from J; bases not matched to a gene: 12. Per germline, CDR1 SQVTM and CDR2 ANQGSEA. The CDR3 totals 13 residues. CDR3 in DNA: TGCAGCGTTAACCTGGGGGGACTAGCGGTTTGGTTCTTC. Protein: CSVNLGGLAVWFF.

This sequence joins TRBV6-5 and TRBJ2-7, with a tentative D call TRBD2 (7 bases). Between the trimmed V and J ends, which lost 5 bases and 2 bases, there was a span of 13 bases. The germline gives CDR1 MNHEY, CDR2 SVGAGI. The CDR3 is made up of 14 amino acids. The DNA for the CDR3 is TGTGCCAGCAGTAGACAGGCGGGAGCCTACGAGCAGTACTTC. It specifies CASSRQAGAYEQYF.

The genes are TRBV7-2 and TRBJ2-4; 13 positions match TRBD2. Trimming removed 3 bases from V and 4 bases from J; junction bases left unmatched: 6. Germline CDR1 reads SGHTA; CDR2 reads FQGNSA. CDR3 size: 17 residues. This CDR3 is CASSLWTSGGVKNIQYF. CDR3 sequence (DNA): TGTGCCAGCAGCTTGTGGACTAGCGGGGGTGTGAAAAACATTCAGTACTTC.

The chain recombines TRBV4-1 with TRBJ2-2, with 9 bases fitting TRBD1. Germline V CDR1 and CDR2: MGHRA, YSYEKL. The length of the CDR3 is 15 residues. The J segment lost 4 bases and the V segment lost 1 base, leaving 1 base of the junction unmatched. The CDR3 spells CASSQGTGVTGELFF. The DNA of the CDR3 is TGCGCCAGCAGCCAAGGGACAGGGGTCACCGGGGAGCTGTTTTTT.

This chain's CDR3 is CATSRDSRSLETQYF. The CDR3 DNA reads TGTGCCACCAGCAGAGATTCGAGGTCCCTAGAGACCCAGTACTTC. The rearrangement uses TRBV15 and TRBJ2-5; D is unclear. Deletions cut 0 bases from V and 4 bases from J, with 12 bases between. The CDR3 contains 15 residues. The germline V gene has CDR1 LNHNV and CDR2 YYDKDF (reference sequence).

The chain recombines TRBV29-1 with TRBJ2-7; D might be TRBD1 (6 bases). This CDR3 has 12 amino acids. Germline V lookup: CDR1 SQVTM, CDR2 ANQGSEA. V dropped 4 bases and J dropped 2 bases, with 9 bases sitting between them. The DNA of the CDR3 is TGCAGCGTTGGGACAGCCGCCTACGAGCAGTACTTC. Its translation is CSVGTAAYEQYF.

The J gene is TRBJ1-1, the V gene TRBV7-2; D is perhaps TRBD1 (6 bases). The CDR3 spans 14 residues. V shed 1 base and J shed 4 bases, with 10 bases lying between them. Germline V gene sequence: CDR1 SGHTA, CDR2 FQGNSA. CDR3 coding DNA: TGTGCCAGCAGCTTAGAGGGCAGGGGCACTGAAGCTTTCTTT. It yields the protein CASSLEGRGTEAFF.

This clone has more than one count but fewer than ten. The chain joins TRBV7-9 to TRBJ2-6, with TRBD1 matching over 9 bases. Germline loops: CDR1 SEHNR, CDR2 FQNEAQ (reference sequence). The J segment lost 11 bases and the V segment lost 4 bases, leaving 6 bases of the junction unmatched. The CDR3 is 14 residues long. CDR3 sequence: CASSWNRGQDVLTF. CDR3 coding DNA: TGTGCCAGCAGCTGGAACAGGGGGCAGGACGTCCTGACTTTC.